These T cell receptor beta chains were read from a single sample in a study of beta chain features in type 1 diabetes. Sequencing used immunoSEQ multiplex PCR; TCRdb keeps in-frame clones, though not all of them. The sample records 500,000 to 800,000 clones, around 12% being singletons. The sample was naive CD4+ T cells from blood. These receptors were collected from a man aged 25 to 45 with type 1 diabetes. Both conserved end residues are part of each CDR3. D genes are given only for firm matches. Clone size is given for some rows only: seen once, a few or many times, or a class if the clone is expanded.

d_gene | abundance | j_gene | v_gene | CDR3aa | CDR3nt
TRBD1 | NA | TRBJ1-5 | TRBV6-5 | CASRQWTGDQPQHF | TGTGCCAGCAGGCAATGGACAGGGGATCAGCCCCAGCATTTT
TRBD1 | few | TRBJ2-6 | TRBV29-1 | CSAVGQGLSGANVLTF | TGCAGCGCCGTGGGACAGGGTCTCTCTGGGGCCAACGTCCTGACTTTC
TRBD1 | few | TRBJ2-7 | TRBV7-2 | CASSLTGVSYEQYF | TGTGCCAGCAGCTTGACAGGGGTCTCCTACGAGCAGTACTTC
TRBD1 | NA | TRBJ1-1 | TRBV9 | CASSVGGTANTEAFF | TGTGCCAGCAGCGTAGGAGGGACAGCGAACACTGAAGCTTTCTTT
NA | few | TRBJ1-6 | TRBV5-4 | CASSSPGDQNSPLHF | TGTGCCAGCAGCTCACCAGGAGATCAGAATTCACCCCTCCACTTT
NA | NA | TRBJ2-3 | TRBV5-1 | CASKGLQGGYTDTQYF | TGCGCCAGCAAAGGGCTCCAGGGCGGGTACACAGATACGCAGTATTTT
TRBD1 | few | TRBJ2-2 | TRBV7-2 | CASSSGQGGTGELFF | TGTGCCAGCAGCTCCGGACAGGGCGGCACCGGGGAGCTGTTTTTT
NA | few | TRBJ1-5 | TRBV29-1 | CSVGGGNQPQHF | TGCAGCGTCGGGGGGGGAAATCAGCCCCAGCATTTT
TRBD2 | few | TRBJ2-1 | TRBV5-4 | CASSLALAGSSYNEQFF | TGTGCCAGCAGCTTGGCCCTAGCGGGGAGCTCCTACAATGAGCAGTTCTTC
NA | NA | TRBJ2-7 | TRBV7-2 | CASSLVETVAYEQYF | TGTGCCAGCAGCTTAGTAGAGACAGTCGCCTACGAGCAGTACTTC
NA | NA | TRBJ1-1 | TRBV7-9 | CASSFIEGKAFF | TGTGCCAGCAGCTTTATCGAGGGGAAAGCTTTCTTT
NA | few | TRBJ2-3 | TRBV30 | CAWSEVASRTDTQYF | TGTGCCTGGAGTGAGGTAGCGAGTCGCACAGATACGCAGTATTTT
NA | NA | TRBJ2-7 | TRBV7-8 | CASSFLGLRSYEQYF | TGTGCCAGCAGCTTCCTCGGACTGCGATCCTACGAGCAGTACTTC
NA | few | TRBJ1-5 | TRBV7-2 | CASSLSDTQPQHF | TGTGCCAGCAGCTTATCAGATACTCAGCCCCAGCATTTT
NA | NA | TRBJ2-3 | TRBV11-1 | CASSPGQITDTQYF | TGTGCCAGCAGCCCCGGACAGATCACAGATACGCAGTATTTT
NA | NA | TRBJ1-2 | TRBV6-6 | CASSYGNRADYGYTF | TGTGCCAGCAGTTACGGGAACAGGGCGGACTATGGCTACACCTTC
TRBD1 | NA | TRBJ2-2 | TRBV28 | CASWDRVFTGELFF | TGTGCCAGCTGGGACAGGGTTTTTACCGGGGAGCTGTTTTTT
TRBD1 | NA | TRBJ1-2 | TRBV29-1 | CSVTGTAPNYGYTF | TGCAGCGTTACTGGGACAGCTCCTAACTATGGCTACACCTTC
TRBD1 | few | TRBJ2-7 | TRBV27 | CASSSGQGSYEQYF | TGTGCCAGCAGCTCGGGACAGGGAAGCTACGAGCAGTACTTC
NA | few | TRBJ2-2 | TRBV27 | CASRLQGSTGELFF | TGTGCCAGCCGATTACAGGGTAGCACCGGGGAGCTGTTTTTT
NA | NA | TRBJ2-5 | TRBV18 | CASSTGLETQYF | TGTGCCAGCTCAACCGGGCTAGAGACCCAGTACTTC
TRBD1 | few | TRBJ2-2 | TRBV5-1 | CASSPGQTGELFF | TGCGCCAGCAGCCCGGGACAGACCGGGGAGCTGTTTTTT
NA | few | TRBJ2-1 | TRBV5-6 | CASSYGPHEQFF | TGTGCCAGCAGCTATGGGCCCCATGAGCAGTTCTTC
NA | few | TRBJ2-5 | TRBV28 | CASSLPTGSGETQYF | TGTGCCAGCAGTTTACCTACAGGTTCAGGAGAGACCCAGTACTTC
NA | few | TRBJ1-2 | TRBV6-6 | CASSYPYGYTF | TGTGCCAGCAGTTACCCCTATGGCTACACCTTC
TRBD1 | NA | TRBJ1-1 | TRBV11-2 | CASRNLRQGRDTEAFF | TGTGCCAGCAGAAATCTCAGACAGGGGAGGGACACTGAAGCTTTCTTT
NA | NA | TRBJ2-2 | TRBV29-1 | CSVESFGGELFF | TGCAGCGTTGAATCGTTTGGCGGGGAGCTGTTTTTT
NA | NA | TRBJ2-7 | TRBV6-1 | CASSEGGTSIGRYF | TGTGCCAGCAGTGAAGGGGGGACGTCAATAGGCCGGTACTTC
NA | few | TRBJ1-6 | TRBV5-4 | CASSLSIRESSPLHF | TGTGCCAGCAGCTTGTCGATCAGGGAAAGTTCACCCCTCCACTTT
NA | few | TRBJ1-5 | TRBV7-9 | CASSFGDQPQHF | TGTGCCAGCAGCTTTGGGGATCAGCCCCAGCATTTT
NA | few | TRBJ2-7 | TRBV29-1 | CSVASSYEQYF | TGCAGCGTTGCAAGCTCCTACGAGCAGTACTTC
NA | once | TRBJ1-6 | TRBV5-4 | CASSLDSANSPLHF | TGTGCCAGCAGCTTGGATTCGGCGAATTCACCCCTCCACTTT
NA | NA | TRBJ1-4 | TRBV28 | CASSSNEKLFF | TGTGCCAGCAGTTCTAATGAAAAACTGTTTTTT
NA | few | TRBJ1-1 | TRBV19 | CASGRVPEAFF | TGTGCCAGTGGCAGGGTGCCTGAAGCTTTCTTT
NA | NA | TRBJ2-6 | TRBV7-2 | CASSTLGAANVLTF | TGTGCCAGCAGCACCCTAGGGGCGGCCAACGTCCTGACTTTC
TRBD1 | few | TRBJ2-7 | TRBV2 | CASSEAPGQAYEQYF | TGTGCCAGCAGTGAAGCCCCGGGACAGGCCTACGAGCAGTACTTC
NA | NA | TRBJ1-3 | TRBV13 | CASSLASGNTIYF | TGTGCCAGCAGCTTGGCTTCTGGAAACACCATATATTTT
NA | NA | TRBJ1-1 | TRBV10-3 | CAINGREDTEAFF | TGTGCCATCAATGGCAGGGAGGACACTGAAGCTTTCTTT
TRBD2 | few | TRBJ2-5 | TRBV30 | CAGTSGGPQETQYF | TGTGCCGGAACTAGCGGGGGGCCACAAGAGACCCAGTACTTC
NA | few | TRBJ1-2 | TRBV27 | CASSLLGRAEKSNYGYTF | TGTGCCAGCAGTTTATTGGGCAGGGCCGAAAAATCTAACTATGGCTACACCTTC
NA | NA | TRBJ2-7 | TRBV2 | CASSDGAGSYEQYF | TGTGCCAGCAGCGACGGCGCCGGGTCCTACGAGCAGTACTTC
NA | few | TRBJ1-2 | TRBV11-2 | CASSLGLSDYGYTF | TGTGCCAGCAGCTTAGGTTTAAGCGACTATGGCTACACCTTC
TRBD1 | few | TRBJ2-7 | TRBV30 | CAWSSGTGRAEQYF | TGTGCCTGGAGTTCCGGGACAGGGCGGGCCGAGCAGTACTTC
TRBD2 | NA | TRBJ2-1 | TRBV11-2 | CASSLDLSGAIYNEQFF | TGTGCCAGCAGCTTAGACCTAAGCGGGGCTATCTACAATGAGCAGTTCTTC
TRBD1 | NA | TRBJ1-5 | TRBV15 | CATATGRVGQPQHF | TGTGCCACCGCGACAGGGAGGGTAGGTCAGCCCCAGCATTTT
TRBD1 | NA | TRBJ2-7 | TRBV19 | CASSLGQGSTYEQYF | TGTGCCAGTAGCTTGGGACAGGGATCAACCTACGAGCAGTACTTC
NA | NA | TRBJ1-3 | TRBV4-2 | CASSQETTGNTIYF | TGTGCCAGCAGCCAGGAAACTACAGGAAACACCATATATTTT
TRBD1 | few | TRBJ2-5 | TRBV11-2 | CASRTRGQTSQETQYF | TGTGCCAGCAGGACCCGGGGACAGACGAGCCAAGAGACCCAGTACTTC
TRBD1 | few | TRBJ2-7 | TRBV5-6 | CASSSPQDRLSSYEQYF | TGTGCCAGCAGCTCTCCACAGGACAGGTTGAGCTCCTACGAGCAGTACTTC
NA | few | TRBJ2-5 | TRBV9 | CASSVAGGSRETQYF | TGTGCCAGCAGCGTAGCTGGGGGGTCGAGAGAGACCCAGTACTTC
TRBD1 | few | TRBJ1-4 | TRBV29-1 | CSVETGRNEKLFF | TGCAGCGTGGAGACAGGGAGAAATGAAAAACTGTTTTTT
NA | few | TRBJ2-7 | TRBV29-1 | CSVAAVRLREQYF | TGCAGCGTCGCTGCCGTGCGGTTACGGGAGCAGTACTTC
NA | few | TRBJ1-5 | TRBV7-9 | CASSPAGSNQPQHF | TGTGCCAGCAGTCCCGCGGGAAGCAATCAGCCCCAGCATTTT
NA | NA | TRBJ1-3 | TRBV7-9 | CASSLEAGPGGNTIYF | TGTGCCAGCAGCTTAGAGGCAGGGCCGGGTGGAAACACCATATATTTT
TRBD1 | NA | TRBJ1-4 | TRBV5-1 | CASSRTGGNEKLFF | TGCGCCAGCAGCCGGACAGGGGGGAATGAAAAACTGTTTTTT
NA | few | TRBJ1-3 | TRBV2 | CASSQERGNTIYF | TGTGCCAGCAGCCAGGAGAGGGGAAACACCATATATTTT
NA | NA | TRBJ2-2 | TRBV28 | CASSFRRANTGELFF | TGTGCCAGCAGTTTCCGGAGGGCGAACACCGGGGAGCTGTTTTTT